This T cell receptor (beta chain) was identified in a study of OX40 agonist ivuxolimab in advanced cancers. The study in broad terms: Ivuxolimab was an agonistic, fully human IgG2 monoclonal antibody directed against OX40 (CD134), a costimulatory receptor. Patients were allowed to have had prior anti-PD-1, anti-PD-L1 or anti-CTLA-4 therapy, and 30% to 50% of the dose-escalation patients had previously received checkpoint inhibitors. Partial responses were achieved by three dose-escalation patients, of whom one had hepatocellular carcinoma and two had cutaneous melanoma. Among the roughly 52 dose-escalation patients, approximately 20 had hepatocellular carcinoma, around 15 melanoma, 9 renal cell carcinoma and 9 head and neck cancer. The monotherapy dose-escalation portion (N ≈ 52 patients) of the phase I ivuxolimab trial is reported in the paper. The point of sequencing TCRbeta in the periphery was to test whether ivuxolimab changed TCR sequence diversity and drove clonal T-cell expansion. A male proportion of under 85% and a mean age of 60 years, ranging from 23 to 79, were recorded for the dose-escalation cohort. Intravenous ivuxolimab was administered to patients every 2 weeks at six dose levels: 0.01, 0.1, 0.3, 1.5, 3 and 10 mg/kg.

On the study overall, not on this receptor specifically: After ivuxolimab, more expanded clones were found on average in CD8+ T cells than in CD4+ T cells. At doses from 0.1 to 3.0 mg/kg, clonal expansion was seen in both CD4+ and CD8+ blood T cells between baseline and week 6. Which antigens the clonally expanded peripheral T cells were specific for was not determined. Low levels of normalized T-cell clonal expansion were also seen in some patients who did not respond. In partial responders in the 0.1-3.0 mg/kg groups, normalized peripheral clonal expansion was found to be among the lowest, especially among CD8+ T cells.

This clone has more than one count but fewer than ten. The target of this receptor is not known. No much larger clonotype is one base removed from it; base qualities were not supplied. Based on the germline V gene, the CDR1 and CDR2 sequences are SGHTA and FQGNSA. V loses 3 bases of germline sequence and J loses 0 bases, and the interval between the two ends is 7 bases. The CDR3 has 14 amino acids, counting the end cysteine and phenylalanine. CDR3 DNA is the only sequence kept; it has 42 bases, read in frame from the first base. Genomic DNA was extracted from sorted cells for sequencing of the TCRbeta CDR3 region. TCRbeta CDR3 regions were sequenced using the immunoSEQ Assay. The clones in this table, taken by TCRdb from immuneACCESS, are in-frame only. Not every clone is retained; where verified, under half of the shortfall comes from an unresolved V gene, and the cause of the rest is unknown. The sample has 45,000 to 60,000 clones on record, 75% to 85% of them singletons. Jointly, the top ten make up under 2% of the sample.

Patients with a history of autoimmune disease or receiving systemic immunosuppression were excluded from the trial. Peripheral blood for TCR sequencing was drawn from every dose cohort at baseline, at cycle 4 day 1 and at cycle 7 day 1. The samples were drawn from a first-in-human, open-label, multicenter phase I dose-escalation trial of ivuxolimab. Adults with locally advanced or metastatic melanoma, renal cell, hepatocellular, or head and neck squamous cell carcinoma were enrolled in the trial. CD4+ and CD8+ T cells were sorted separately from peripheral blood before TCR sequencing. The receptor's source is an adult with an advanced solid tumor such as melanoma, head and neck, liver or kidney cancer. The sample here was CD4+ or CD8+ T cells sorted from blood, taken in a trial of the OX40 agonist ivuxolimab. The V gene is TRBV7-2 and the J gene is TRBJ2-3, with the D assignment possibly TRBD1 or TRBD2, given 5 matching bases for each. The CDR3: CASSFRDSTDTQYF. The DNA sequence is TGTGCCAGCAGCTTCCGGGACAGCACAGATACGCAGTATTTT.